This T cell receptor (beta chain) came from a study of T cell changes during pregnancy in multiple sclerosis. Only in-frame clones appear in the TCRdb table, and some are missing; sequencing was by immunoSEQ multiplex PCR. Seen here are roughly 88,000 clones, roughly 90% observed once, and the top ten hold 1.5%. The sequence was collected from a female donor with multiple sclerosis, enrolled in a pregnancy study. The source was peripheral blood, collected in the first trimester of pregnancy.

CDR3 in DNA: TGCGCCAGCAGCCTCAGAGCAGGCTACGAGCAGTACTTC. Encoded protein: CASSLRAGYEQYF. The chain joins TRBV5-1 to TRBJ2-7; D not resolved. CDR3 size: 13 residues. V lost 4 bases, J lost 3 bases, and 11 bases lay in between. The germline V gene encodes CDR1 SGHRS and CDR2 YFSETQ.